This entry lists 25 T cell receptor beta chains sequenced from one sample in a study of blood T cell repertoires in COVID-19. The protocol was immunoSEQ multiplex PCR, while the TCRdb copy is restricted to in-frame clones and leaves out a portion. The profile shows 300,000 to 400,000 clones, 75% to 90% of them singletons. Sequencing was done on a sample of PBMCs or T cells enriched from blood (not recorded which). Source of these receptors: a man under 40 who had recovered from COVID-19.

In this sample, this clone turned up a few times. The chain recombines TRBV7-6 with TRBJ2-1, with TRBD2 matching over 11 bases. In germline, CDR1 is SGHVS, CDR2 FNYEAQ. The length of the CDR3 is 16 residues. With V trimmed by 3 bases and J by 7 bases, 8 bases remained unmatched. The CDR3 loop reads CASSFPSGGTDNEQFF. In nucleotides, the CDR3 is TGTGCCAGCAGCTTTCCTAGCGGGGGGACCGATAATGAGCAGTTCTTC.

Concerning this clone itself: This CDR3 is also generated by other DNA sequences in the sample. This chain uses TRBV7-2 with TRBJ1-5; tentatively, D is TRBD1 (5 bases). The CDR3 totals 14 residues. V gave up 1 base and J gave up 7 bases, with 11 bases separating them. Germline assignment: CDR1 SGHTA and CDR2 FQGNSA. In DNA, the CDR3 is TGTGCCAGCAGCTTAGTTGGGGCCGGGCAGCCCCAGCATTTT. Amino acids: CASSLVGAGQPQHF.

The J gene is TRBJ2-1, the V gene TRBV5-1; 9 bases map to TRBD1. The germline gives CDR1 SGHRS, CDR2 YFSETQ. J lost 8 bases, V lost 0 bases, and 9 bases had no gene match. This CDR3 has 16 amino acids. CDR3 bases: TGCGCCAGCAGCTTGGCAGGGACAGGGTCTAGCGATGAGCAGTTCTTC. This encodes CASSLAGTGSSDEQFF.

This clone was found once. The chain joins TRBV10-3 to TRBJ2-7; 15 positions agree with TRBD2. Germline assignment: CDR1 ENHRY and CDR2 SYGVKD. Trimming at V came to 2 bases and at J to 3 bases, leaving 5 bases not matched to a gene. The CDR3 has 17 residues. CDR3 sequence reads: CAISEGLAGGRSYEQYF. The DNA of the CDR3 is TGTGCCATCAGTGAGGGACTAGCGGGGGGGCGTAGCTACGAGCAGTACTTC.

The V gene is TRBV6-5, the J gene TRBJ1-4; D is perhaps TRBD1 (6 bases). This CDR3 has 14 residues. Trimming took 6 bases from V and 7 from J, leaving 15 bases between them. Looked up from germline, CDR1 is MNHEY and CDR2 is SVGAGI. CDR3 region: CASRSQGVSEKLFF. CDR3 sequence (DNA): TGTGCCAGCAGATCACAGGGAGTGAGTGAAAAACTGTTTTTT.

This clone showed up just a few times. V and J are TRBV5-5 and TRBJ1-2, with 8 positions matching TRBD1. CDR3 length: 14 amino acids. With 4 bases clipped from V and 2 bases from J, the junction kept 4 bases outside the gene matches. From germline, CDR1 is SGHKS and CDR2 YYEKEE (reference sequence). The DNA of the CDR3 is TGTGCCAGCAGCCTGGGACAGGCCAACTATGGCTACACCTTC. Amino acid sequence: CASSLGQANYGYTF.

The chain is built from TRBV19 and TRBJ2-7, with D uncertain. The length of the CDR3 is 16 residues. Germline V CDR1 and CDR2: LNHDA, SQIVND (reference sequence). Deletions cut 4 bases from V and 4 bases from J, with 20 bases between. CDR3 in DNA: TGTGCCAGTAGTACGTGGAGAACCGAAAAGACGTACGAGCAGTACTTC. This codes for CASSTWRTEKTYEQYF. Drawing the rest from reference TRBV19 and TRBJ2-7, the complete variable domain is DGGITQSPKYLFRKEGQNVTLSCEQNLNHDAMYWYRQDPGQGLRLIYYSQIVNDFQKGDIAEGYSVSREKKESFPLTVTSAQKNPTAFYLCASSTWRTEKTYEQYFGPGTRLTVT.

V and J are TRBV19 and TRBJ2-5; maybe TRBD2 (6 bases). The CDR3 extends over 14 amino acids. CDR1 and CDR2 (germline): LNHDA, SQIVND (reference sequence). Between the trimmed V and J ends, which lost 4 bases and 5 bases, there was a span of 14 bases. CDR3 DNA: TGTGCCAGTAGTACGGGGGTGTGGCGGGAGACCCAGTACTTC. Translation: CASSTGVWRETQYF.

V and J are TRBV2 and TRBJ2-7, with 13 bases fitting TRBD2. With V trimmed by 0 bases and J by 4 bases, 6 bases remained unmatched. Germline V lookup: CDR1 SNHLY, CDR2 FYNNEI. This CDR3 spans 17 amino acids. CDR3 nucleotide sequence: TGTGCCAGCAGTGAAGCCGGGACTAGCGGGGTAGCGTACGAGCAGTACTTC. Translation: CASSEAGTSGVAYEQYF.

The rearrangement joins TRBV19 to TRBJ2-7, with a weak D call TRBD1 (6 bases). The CDR3 consists of 17 residues. The germline V and J ends were trimmed by 6 bases and 0 bases, with 21 bases remaining between them. In germline, CDR1 is LNHDA, CDR2 SQIVND (reference sequence). Here the CDR3 DNA reads TGTGCCAGTAGCTCCAGGGGCGTCCCTAAACGCTCCTACGAGCAGTACTTC. This encodes CASSSRGVPKRSYEQYF.

The chain uses TRBV7-8 and TRBJ2-3; TRBD1 aligns across 8 bases. Germline V lookup: CDR1 SGHVS, CDR2 FQNEAQ. After removal of 5 bases from V and 2 bases from J, the junction contained 6 bases not matched to a gene. The CDR3 is 15 amino acids. The CDR3 loop is CASSPRDRHTDTQYF. The CDR3 nucleotides read TGTGCCAGCAGCCCAAGGGACAGGCACACAGATACGCAGTATTTT.

The rearrangement links TRBV24-1 to TRBJ1-2; D gene ambiguous. V shed 6 bases and J shed 5 bases, with 9 bases lying between them. The CDR3 totals 12 residues. In germline, CDR1 is KGHDR, CDR2 SFDVKD. DNA for the CDR3: TGTGCCACCAGTAAGCGGGGTTATGGCTACACCTTC. This encodes CATSKRGYGYTF.

The J gene is TRBJ2-7, the V gene TRBV18; no clear D. CDR1 is KGHSH, CDR2 LQKENI, per germline. The CDR3 sequence is 11 residues long. Deletions cut 5 bases from V and 4 bases from J, with 6 bases between. The CDR3 is CASSIRYEQYF. The CDR3 nucleotides read TGTGCCAGCTCAATACGGTACGAGCAGTACTTC.

The chain recombines TRBV5-5 with TRBJ2-1, with 12 bases matching TRBD1. CDR1 is SGHKS, CDR2 YYEKEE, per germline (reference sequence). There are 16 residues in the CDR3. The trim removed 4 bases at V and 6 bases at J, leaving 8 bases unmatched. The CDR3 nucleotides are TGTGCCAGCAGCGCTGGGACAGGGGGCAGAGGCAATGAGCAGTTCTTC. Amino acid sequence: CASSAGTGGRGNEQFF.

The J gene is TRBJ1-2, the V gene TRBV27, with TRBD1 matching over 7 bases. Germline-derived CDR1 and CDR2 are MNHEY and SMNVEV (reference sequence). The CDR3 has 15 residues. The trim removed 6 bases at V and 2 bases at J, leaving 9 bases unmatched. Here the CDR3 DNA reads TGTGCCAGCAGACCTCGACAGGGACCCAACTATGGCTACACCTTC. This gives the protein CASRPRQGPNYGYTF.

The chain has TRBV10-3 and TRBJ1-2, with D hard to call. Germline-derived CDR1 and CDR2 are ENHRY and SYGVKD. This CDR3 spans 16 amino acids. Trimming removed 0 bases from V and 7 bases from J, with 18 bases in between. This chain's CDR3 is CAISESGSTVAGGYTF. The DNA for the CDR3 is TGTGCCATCAGTGAGTCGGGGAGCACGGTCGCGGGTGGCTACACCTTC.

This rearrangement joins TRBV13 to TRBJ2-7; D gene unclear. The germline V gene has CDR1 PRHDT and CDR2 FYEKMQ (reference sequence). CDR3 length: 14 residues. The ends were cut back, 5 bases at V and 3 bases at J, with 14 bases in the middle. The CDR3 nucleotides read TGTGCCAGCAGCCCCTCCCTGGGCAGCTACGAGCAGTACTTC. This translates into CASSPSLGSYEQYF.

V is TRBV21-1 and J is TRBJ1-1. TRBV21-1 is a recognized pseudogene. CDR3 length: 15 amino acids. For the CDR3, the DNA is TGTGCCAGCAGCAAAGAGAACCATGCTAGCACTGAAGCTTTCTTT. Translated, it gives CASSKENHASTEAFF.

V usage is TRBV7-9 and J usage is TRBJ2-7; 13 bases fit TRBD2. The length of the CDR3 is 14 residues. Germline CDR1 reads SEHNR; CDR2 reads FQNEAQ (reference sequence). The V gene end was trimmed by 8 bases and the J gene end by 2 bases; junction bases not matched to a gene: 3. Here the CDR3 reads CASALAGGAYEQYF. CDR3 in DNA: TGTGCCAGCGCACTAGCGGGGGGGGCCTACGAGCAGTACTTC.

J is TRBJ1-6 and V is TRBV6-5; the D gene is possibly TRBD1 (6 bases). V was trimmed by 4 bases and J by 11 bases, leaving 18 bases between them. The CDR3 contains 15 residues. Per germline, CDR1 MNHEY and CDR2 SVGAGI. The CDR3 DNA follows: TGTGCCAGCAGTTCACGGAGAGAACAGGGTGCACCCCTCCACTTT. It encodes CASSSRREQGAPLHF.

The V call is TRBV6-5, the J call TRBJ2-7; TRBD1 matches at 7 bases. The CDR3 totals 14 residues. In germline, CDR1 is MNHEY, CDR2 SVGAGI. V shed 2 bases and J 2 bases; nucleotides not matched to a gene: 3. The CDR3 spells CASSYGTAAYEQYF. The CDR3 DNA sequence: TGTGCCAGCAGTTACGGGACAGCAGCCTACGAGCAGTACTTC.

The chain has TRBV24-1 and TRBJ2-1, with a possible D match to TRBD2 (5 bases). V was clipped by 1 base and J by 9 bases, with 15 bases between them. Germline V gene sequence: CDR1 KGHDR, CDR2 SFDVKD. The CDR3 totals 15 residues. The CDR3 loop reads CATSDFTRAGSEQFF. Here the CDR3 DNA reads TGTGCCACCAGTGATTTTACCCGGGCGGGCTCTGAGCAGTTCTTC.

Comments on this clone: A junction end diverges from the germline sequence, so it may reflect a read error. The V and J genes are TRBV16 and TRBJ2-7; a weak D match, TRBD2 (6 bases). The length of the CDR3 is 10 residues. Germline CDR1 and CDR2: KGHSY and FQNENV. The chain's CDR3 is CASGGLTPRF. CDR3 in DNA: TGTGCCAGCGGAGGACTAACCCCTAGGTTC.

The genes are TRBV27 and TRBJ1-2, with TRBD1 matching over 8 bases. CDR3 size: 17 residues. V trimming: 2 bases; J trimming: 3 bases; junction bases outside the gene matches: 11. CDR1 MNHEY and CDR2 SMNVEV come from the germline V gene (reference sequence). In nucleotides, the CDR3 is TGTGCCAGCAGTTTACGGTGGGCAGGGGGCTTGGACTATGGCTACACCTTC. Translating gives CASSLRWAGGLDYGYTF.

The V call is TRBV4-2, the J call TRBJ2-3, with 8 bases aligning to TRBD2. V gave up 0 bases and J gave up 1 base; unmatched junction bases: 3. Looked up from germline, CDR1 is LGHNA and CDR2 is YNFKEQ. The CDR3 length is 16 residues. The CDR3 protein is CASSQEAGARTDTQYF. The CDR3 DNA is TGTGCCAGCAGCCAAGAAGCGGGGGCCCGCACAGATACGCAGTATTTT.